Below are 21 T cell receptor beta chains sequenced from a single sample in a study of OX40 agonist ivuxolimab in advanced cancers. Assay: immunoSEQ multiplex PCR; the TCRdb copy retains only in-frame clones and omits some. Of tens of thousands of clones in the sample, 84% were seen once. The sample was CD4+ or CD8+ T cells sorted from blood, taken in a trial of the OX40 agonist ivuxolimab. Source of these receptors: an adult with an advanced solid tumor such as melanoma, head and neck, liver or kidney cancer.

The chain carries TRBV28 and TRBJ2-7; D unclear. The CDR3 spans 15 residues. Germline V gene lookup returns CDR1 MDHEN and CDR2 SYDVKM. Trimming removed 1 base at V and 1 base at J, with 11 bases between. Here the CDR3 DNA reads TGTGCCAGCAGTTTATCTATCAGCCTGTCCTACGAGCAGTACTTC. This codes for CASSLSISLSYEQYF.

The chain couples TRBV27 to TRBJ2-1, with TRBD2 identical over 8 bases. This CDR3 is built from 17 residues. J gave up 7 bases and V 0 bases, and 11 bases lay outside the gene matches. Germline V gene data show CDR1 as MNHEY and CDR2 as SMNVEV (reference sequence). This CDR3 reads CASSLSRSGGPGNEQFF. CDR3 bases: TGTGCCAGCAGTTTATCGAGATCGGGGGGGCCGGGGAATGAGCAGTTCTTC.

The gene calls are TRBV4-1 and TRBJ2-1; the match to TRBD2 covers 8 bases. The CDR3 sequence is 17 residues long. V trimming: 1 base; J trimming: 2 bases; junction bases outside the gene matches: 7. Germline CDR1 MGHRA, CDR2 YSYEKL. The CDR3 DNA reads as TGCGCCAGCAGCCAAGCTCCACTAGCGGACACCTACAATGAGCAGTTCTTC. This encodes CASSQAPLADTYNEQFF.

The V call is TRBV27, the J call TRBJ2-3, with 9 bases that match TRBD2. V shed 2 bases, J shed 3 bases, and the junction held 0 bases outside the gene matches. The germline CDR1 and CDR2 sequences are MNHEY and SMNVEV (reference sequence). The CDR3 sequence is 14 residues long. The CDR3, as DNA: TGTGCCAGCAGTTTAGCGGGAGGGACAGATACGCAGTATTTT. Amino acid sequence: CASSLAGGTDTQYF.

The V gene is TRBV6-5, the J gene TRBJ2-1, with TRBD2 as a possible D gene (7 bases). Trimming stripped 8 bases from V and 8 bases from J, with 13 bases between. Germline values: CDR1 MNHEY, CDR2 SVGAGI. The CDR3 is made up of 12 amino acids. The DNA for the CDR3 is TGTGCCAGCGGGGGGGCGTACGATGAGCAGTTCTTC. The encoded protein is CASGGAYDEQFF.

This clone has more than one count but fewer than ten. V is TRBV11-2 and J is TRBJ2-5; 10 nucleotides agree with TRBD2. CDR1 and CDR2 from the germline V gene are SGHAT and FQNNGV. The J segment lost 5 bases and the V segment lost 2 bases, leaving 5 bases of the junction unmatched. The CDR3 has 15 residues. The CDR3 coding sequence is TGTGCCAGCAGCTTAAAGCGGGGGGGCTATGAGACCCAGTACTTC. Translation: CASSLKRGGYETQYF.

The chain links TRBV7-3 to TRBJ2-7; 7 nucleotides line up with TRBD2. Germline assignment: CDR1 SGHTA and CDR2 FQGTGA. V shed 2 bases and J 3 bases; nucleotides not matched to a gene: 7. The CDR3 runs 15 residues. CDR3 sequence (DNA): TGTGCCAGCAGCTTAGATTTTACTAGCGACTACGAGCAGTACTTC. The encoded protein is CASSLDFTSDYEQYF.

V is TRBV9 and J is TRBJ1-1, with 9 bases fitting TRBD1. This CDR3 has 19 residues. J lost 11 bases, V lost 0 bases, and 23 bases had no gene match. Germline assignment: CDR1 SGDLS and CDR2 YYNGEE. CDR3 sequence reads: CASSVAPLFGTGRTDGAFF. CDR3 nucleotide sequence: TGTGCCAGCAGCGTAGCCCCTCTTTTCGGGACAGGGCGAACTGATGGGGCTTTCTTT. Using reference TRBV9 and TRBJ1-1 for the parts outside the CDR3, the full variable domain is DSGVTQTPKHLITATGQRVTLRCSPRSGDLSVYWYQQSLDQGLQFLIQYYNGEERAKGNILERFSAQQFPDLHSELNLSSLELGDSALYFCASSVAPLFGTGRTDGAFFGQGTRLTVV.

CDR3 amino acids: CASSQTANYGYTF. CDR3 coding DNA: TGTGCCAGCAGCCAGACGGCAAACTATGGCTACACCTTC. The chain links TRBV27 to TRBJ1-2; D remains ambiguous. Looked up from germline, CDR1 is MNHEY and CDR2 is SMNVEV (reference sequence). This CDR3 spans 13 amino acids. Deletions cut 6 bases from V and 2 bases from J, with 10 bases between.

CDR3 coding DNA: TGTGCCAGCAGCGCGGGAGGGTTTTCTCAGCCCCAGCATTTT. Translated, it gives CASSAGGFSQPQHF. The chain is built from TRBV5-6 and TRBJ1-5; D gene unclear. The CDR3 is made up of 14 amino acids. V lost 4 bases to trimming and J lost 6 bases, with 14 bases between them. Germline CDR1 reads SGHDT; CDR2 reads YYEEEE.

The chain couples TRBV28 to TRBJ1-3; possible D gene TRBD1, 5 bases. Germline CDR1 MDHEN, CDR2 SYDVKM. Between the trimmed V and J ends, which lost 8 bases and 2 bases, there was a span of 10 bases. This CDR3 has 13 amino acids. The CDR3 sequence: CASARATGNTIYF. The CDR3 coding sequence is TGTGCCAGCGCCAGGGCAACTGGAAACACCATATATTTT.

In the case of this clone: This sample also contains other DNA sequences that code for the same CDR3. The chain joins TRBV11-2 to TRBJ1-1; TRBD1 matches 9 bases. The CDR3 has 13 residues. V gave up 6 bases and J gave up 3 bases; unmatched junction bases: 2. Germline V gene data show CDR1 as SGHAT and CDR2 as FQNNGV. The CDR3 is CASSRTGDTEAFF. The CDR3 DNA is TGTGCCAGCAGTCGGACAGGGGACACTGAAGCTTTCTTT.

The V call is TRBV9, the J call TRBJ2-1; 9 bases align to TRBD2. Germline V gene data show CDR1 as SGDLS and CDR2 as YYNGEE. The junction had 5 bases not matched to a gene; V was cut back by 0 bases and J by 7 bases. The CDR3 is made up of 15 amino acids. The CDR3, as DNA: TGTGCCAGCAGCGTAGATGCGGGAGGGGTTAATGAGCAGTTCTTC. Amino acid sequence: CASSVDAGGVNEQFF. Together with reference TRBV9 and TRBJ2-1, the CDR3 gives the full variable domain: DSGVTQTPKHLITATGQRVTLRCSPRSGDLSVYWYQQSLDQGLQFLIQYYNGEERAKGNILERFSAQQFPDLHSELNLSSLELGDSALYFCASSVDAGGVNEQFFGPGTRLTVL.

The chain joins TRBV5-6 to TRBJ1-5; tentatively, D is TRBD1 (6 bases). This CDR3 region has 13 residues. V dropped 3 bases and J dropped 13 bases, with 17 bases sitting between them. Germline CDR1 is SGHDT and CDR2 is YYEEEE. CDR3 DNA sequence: TGTGCCAGCAGCTCGACCCTAGGGGGGCATCAGCATTTT. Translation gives CASSSTLGGHQHF.

Here the CDR3 DNA reads TGTGCCAGCAGCCCAAGGGTGGGTAGCGGGGTATACTACGAGCAGTACTTC. It translates to CASSPRVGSGVYYEQYF. The chain carries TRBV7-6 and TRBJ2-7; 8 bases are shared with TRBD2. J lost 3 bases, V lost 5 bases, and 15 bases had no gene match. This CDR3 contains 17 residues. Looked up from germline, CDR1 is SGHVS and CDR2 is FNYEAQ.

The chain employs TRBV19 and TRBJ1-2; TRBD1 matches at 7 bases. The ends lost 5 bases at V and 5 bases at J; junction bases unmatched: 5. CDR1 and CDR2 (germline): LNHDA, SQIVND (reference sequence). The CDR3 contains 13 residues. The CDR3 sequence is CASSVGQFYGYTF. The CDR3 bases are TGTGCCAGTAGTGTGGGACAGTTTTATGGCTACACCTTC.

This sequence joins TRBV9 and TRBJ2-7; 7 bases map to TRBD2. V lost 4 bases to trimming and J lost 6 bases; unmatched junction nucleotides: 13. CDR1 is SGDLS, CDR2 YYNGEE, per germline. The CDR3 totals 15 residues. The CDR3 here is CASSPPGGGEREQYF. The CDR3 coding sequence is TGTGCCAGCAGCCCCCCGGGGGGAGGGGAGCGCGAGCAGTACTTC.

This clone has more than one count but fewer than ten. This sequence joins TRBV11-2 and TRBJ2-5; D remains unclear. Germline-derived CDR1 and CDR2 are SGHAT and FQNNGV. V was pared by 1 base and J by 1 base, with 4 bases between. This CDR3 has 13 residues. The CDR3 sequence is CASSLVSQETQYF. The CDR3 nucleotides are TGTGCCAGCAGCTTAGTTTCCCAAGAGACCCAGTACTTC.

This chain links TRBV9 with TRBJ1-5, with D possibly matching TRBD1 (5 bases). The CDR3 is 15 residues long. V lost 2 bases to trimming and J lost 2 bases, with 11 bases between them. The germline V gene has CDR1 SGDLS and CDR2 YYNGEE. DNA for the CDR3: TGTGCCAGCAGCGTGTCAGGGTTGGGCAATCAGCCCCAGCATTTT. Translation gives CASSVSGLGNQPQHF.

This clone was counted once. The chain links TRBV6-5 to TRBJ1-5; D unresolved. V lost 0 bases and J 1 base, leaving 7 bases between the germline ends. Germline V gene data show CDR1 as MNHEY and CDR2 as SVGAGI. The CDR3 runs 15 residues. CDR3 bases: TGTGCCAGCAGTTACTCTTTGGACAGCAATCAGCCCCAGCATTTT. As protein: CASSYSLDSNQPQHF.

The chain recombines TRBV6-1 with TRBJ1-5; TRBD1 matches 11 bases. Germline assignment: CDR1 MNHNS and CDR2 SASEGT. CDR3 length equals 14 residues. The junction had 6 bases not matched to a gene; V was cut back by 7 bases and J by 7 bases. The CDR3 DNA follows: TGTGCCAGCACCTGGACAGGGGGCTGGCAGCCCCAGCATTTT. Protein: CASTWTGGWQPQHF.